Each of the 27 T cell receptor beta chains below was sequenced from the same sample in a study of blood T cell repertoires in COVID-19. This table comes from immunoSEQ multiplex PCR, and its TCRdb copy is limited to in-frame clones, with some not included. The table has about 180,000 clones, approximately 90% seen once; the top ten hold approximately 1.4%. Sequences were obtained from peripheral blood. The origin of the receptors is a woman in her forties or fifties with acute or convalescent COVID-19.

The V gene is TRBV3-1 (or the pseudogene TRBV3-2), the J gene TRBJ1-3; TRBD1 aligns across 9 bases. Germline-derived CDR1 and CDR2 are LGHDT and YNNKEL (reference sequence). This CDR3 region has 14 residues. The trim removed 4 bases at V and 6 bases at J, leaving 4 bases unmatched. The CDR3 sequence: CASSLGTGLNTIYF. CDR3 DNA: TGTGCCAGCAGCCTTGGGACAGGGTTAAACACCATATATTTT.

This clone was seen only a few times. The chain carries TRBV3-1 (or the pseudogene TRBV3-2) and TRBJ2-1, with TRBD1 matching 9 bases. This CDR3 has 16 amino acids. Germline CDR1 is LGHDT and CDR2 is YNNKEL (reference sequence). V shed 1 base and J 6 bases; nucleotides not matched to a gene: 7. The CDR3 loop reads CASSQGAGQGFNEQFF. The CDR3 DNA reads TGTGCCAGCAGCCAAGGCGCGGGACAGGGATTCAATGAGCAGTTCTTC.

The chain is built from TRBV7-8 and TRBJ1-1; D uncertain. This CDR3 spans 16 amino acids. Trimming took 3 bases from V and 0 from J, leaving 14 bases between them. Germline values: CDR1 SGHVS, CDR2 FQNEAQ. The CDR3 DNA sequence: TGTGCCAGCAGCTTGCCGCGGGTGACGGTGAACACTGAAGCTTTCTTT. This translates into CASSLPRVTVNTEAFF.

The gene calls are TRBV7-2 and TRBJ1-1, with TRBD1 matching 8 bases. Germline V gene sequence: CDR1 SGHTA, CDR2 FQGNSA. The CDR3 totals 16 residues. Unmatched junction bases numbered 13, after V lost 5 bases and J lost 5 bases. CDR3: CASSPRGAGGRTEAFF. The CDR3 nucleotides are TGTGCCAGCAGCCCTCGCGGTGCAGGGGGCCGGACTGAAGCTTTCTTT.

The CDR3 nucleotides read TGCGCCAGCAGCTTGGAGGGACTAGCGAACACCGGGGAGCTGTTTTTT. Residues: CASSLEGLANTGELFF. The rearrangement links TRBV5-1 to TRBJ2-2; TRBD2 aligns across 8 bases. The CDR3 covers 16 residues. With 0 bases clipped from V and 0 bases from J, the junction kept 1 base outside the gene matches. The V gene's germline CDR1 is SGHRS and CDR2 YFSETQ.

J is TRBJ2-3 and V is TRBV15, with D tentatively TRBD1 (6 bases). The V and J ends lost 5 bases and 6 bases respectively, with 21 bases between them. Germline V gene sequence: CDR1 LNHNV, CDR2 YYDKDF (reference sequence). This CDR3 is 16 amino acids long. The CDR3 region is CATSLDLGGWKDTQYF. CDR3 sequence (DNA): TGTGCCACCAGCTTAGACCTAGGGGGATGGAAGGATACGCAGTATTTT.

The V gene is TRBV5-1, the J gene TRBJ2-2, with a weak D call TRBD2 (5 bases). Trimming removed 4 bases at V and 4 bases at J, with 8 bases between. From germline, CDR1 is SGHRS and CDR2 YFSETQ. The CDR3 runs to 13 residues. The CDR3 sequence: CASSLGLTGELFF. Written as DNA, the CDR3 is TGCGCCAGCAGCCTTGGACTCACCGGGGAGCTGTTTTTT.

The chain is built from TRBV6-5 and TRBJ2-5, with D perhaps matching TRBD2 (5 bases). This CDR3 region has 12 residues. The V gene lost 7 bases and the J gene lost 5 bases, with 11 bases spanning the gap. From germline, CDR1 is MNHEY and CDR2 SVGAGI. The CDR3 region is CASNPTGETQYF. The CDR3 DNA reads as TGTGCCAGCAACCCCACGGGGGAGACCCAGTACTTC.

The gene calls are TRBV29-1 and TRBJ1-2; TRBD1 might be the D (5 bases). The CDR3 extends over 11 amino acids. Germline values: CDR1 SQVTM, CDR2 ANQGSEA. Trimming pared 3 bases from V and 4 bases from J, leaving 6 bases between. This chain's CDR3 is CSVDGGYGYTF. In DNA, the CDR3 is TGCAGCGTTGACGGGGGCTATGGCTACACCTTC.

This sequence joins TRBV6-2 or TRBV6-3 and TRBJ1-6; 9 bases line up with TRBD1. Germline V gene lookup returns CDR1 MNHEY and CDR2 SVGEGT. J was trimmed by 7 bases and V by 7 bases; bases with no gene match: 8. The CDR3 loop spans 15 amino acids. CDR3 loop: CASTPMGQGNSPLHF. In DNA, the CDR3 is TGTGCCAGCACCCCGATGGGACAGGGCAATTCACCCCTCCACTTT.

The V gene is TRBV6-5, the J gene TRBJ2-7, with a weak D call TRBD2 (5 bases). Germline assignment: CDR1 MNHEY and CDR2 SVGAGI. This CDR3 spans 12 amino acids. With 5 bases removed from V and 3 bases from J, the gap between germline ends came to 8 bases. CDR3 bases: TGTGCCAGCAGTCTACGGGACTACGAGCAGTACTTC. Translating it yields CASSLRDYEQYF.

The CDR3 sequence is CASRRTGDGEAFF. The CDR3 DNA sequence: TGTGCCAGTAGAAGGACAGGGGACGGTGAAGCTTTCTTT. The rearrangement links TRBV6-5 to TRBJ1-1, with TRBD1 matching over 9 bases. The V gene's germline CDR1 is MNHEY and CDR2 SVGAGI. Trimming at V came to 9 bases and at J to 7 bases, leaving 9 bases not matched to a gene. The CDR3 has 13 amino acids.

This chain links TRBV7-2 with TRBJ2-5; 8 nucleotides agree with TRBD2. This CDR3 has 15 residues. The germline V gene encodes CDR1 SGHTA and CDR2 FQGNSA. Trimming cost V 4 bases and J 4 bases; bases outside gene matches: 8. In DNA, the CDR3 is TGTGCCAGCAGCTGGGGGGGACTAGAAGGAGAGACCCAGTACTTC. Protein: CASSWGGLEGETQYF. The full variable domain, completed using reference TRBV7-2 and TRBJ2-5, is GAGVSQSPSNKVTEKGKDVELRCDPISGHTALYWYRQSLGQGLEFLIYFQGNSAPDKSGLPSDRFSAERTGGSVSTLTIQRTQQEDSAVYLCASSWGGLEGETQYFGPGTRLLVL.

The V gene is TRBV12-3 or TRBV12-4, the J gene TRBJ2-2; possible D gene TRBD2, 6 bases. V lost 5 bases to trimming and J lost 7 bases, with 11 bases between them. CDR3 length: 13 amino acids. CDR3 DNA sequence: TGTGCCAGCAGTATTCAGGAGGGCGGGGAGCTGTTTTTT. This gives the protein CASSIQEGGELFF.

The rearrangement uses TRBV5-4 and TRBJ1-2, with D tentatively TRBD1 (6 bases). V was shortened by 4 bases and J by 2 bases, with 9 bases between the two germline ends. Germline V gene lookup returns CDR1 SGHNT and CDR2 YYREEE (reference sequence). CDR3 length: 13 residues. As DNA, the CDR3 is TGTGCCAGCAGCCCCACAGGGAACTATGGCTACACCTTC. This gives the protein CASSPTGNYGYTF.

V is TRBV4-1 and J is TRBJ2-7; the D is unclear. The germline gives CDR1 MGHRA, CDR2 YSYEKL. The CDR3 extends over 13 amino acids. V was pared by 4 bases and J by 4 bases, with 11 bases between. Here the CDR3 DNA reads TGCGCCAGCAGCCCAACATATATTTACGAGCAGTACTTC. Its protein product is CASSPTYIYEQYF.

This clone was seen once. V is TRBV7-2 and J is TRBJ2-3; tentatively, D is TRBD2 (6 bases). The CDR3 has 14 amino acids. The germline V gene encodes CDR1 SGHTA and CDR2 FQGNSA. V was cut by 4 bases and J by 0 bases, with 8 bases left in between. This CDR3 reads CASSYSGSTDTQYF. For the CDR3, the DNA is TGTGCCAGCAGCTATAGCGGCAGCACAGATACGCAGTATTTT.

This rearrangement joins TRBV6-5 to TRBJ1-2, with D possibly being TRBD1 (5 bases). The CDR3 runs to 14 residues. Germline CDR1 MNHEY, CDR2 SVGAGI. V gave up 4 bases and J gave up 5 bases, with 14 bases separating them. CDR3 sequence: CASSSRGAIYGYTF. CDR3 bases: TGTGCCAGCAGTTCTAGGGGCGCGATTTATGGCTACACCTTC.

The gene calls are TRBV6-2 or TRBV6-3 and TRBJ2-7; D gene unclear. This CDR3 has 12 residues. Per the germline V gene, CDR1 is MNHEY and CDR2 is SVGEGT. Trimming removed 6 bases from V and 4 bases from J, with 10 bases in between. The CDR3 loop reads CASSPQSYEQYF. The CDR3, as DNA: TGTGCCAGCAGCCCCCAGTCATACGAGCAGTACTTC.

CDR3 nucleotide sequence: TGTGCCAGCAGGCCGGGGTATTCCTACAATGAGCAGTTCTTC. Protein product: CASRPGYSYNEQFF. The gene calls are TRBV7-8 and TRBJ2-1; perhaps TRBD2 as D (5 bases). The germline gives CDR1 SGHVS, CDR2 FQNEAQ. The V end lost 6 bases, the J end lost 1 base, and 10 bases lay between the germline ends. The CDR3 is made up of 14 amino acids.

This chain uses TRBV7-2 with TRBJ1-2, with a weak D call TRBD1 (6 bases). CDR1 is SGHTA and CDR2 is FQGNSA in the germline V gene. V gave up 5 bases and J gave up 4 bases, with 11 bases separating them. The CDR3 contains 13 residues. For the CDR3, the DNA is TGTGCCAGCAGCATTACAGGGAGCTATGGCTACACCTTC. As protein: CASSITGSYGYTF.

This chain joins TRBV7-3 and TRBJ1-1; no reliable D call. This CDR3 region has 13 residues. The germline V gene encodes CDR1 SGHTA and CDR2 FQGTGA. Trimming removed 3 bases at V and 0 bases at J, with 5 bases between. This CDR3 is CASSLTMNTEAFF. CDR3 in DNA: TGTGCCAGCAGCTTGACAATGAACACTGAAGCTTTCTTT.

The chain couples TRBV10-3 to TRBJ2-7; TRBD2 agrees at 11 bases. The germline V gene has CDR1 ENHRY and CDR2 SYGVKD. The CDR3 runs to 13 residues. The trim removed 11 bases at V and 3 bases at J, leaving 6 bases unmatched. CDR3 sequence: CASRLAGSYEQYF. The DNA for the CDR3 is TGTGCCTCCCGACTAGCGGGGAGCTACGAGCAGTACTTC.

V is TRBV11-2 and J is TRBJ1-4; a possible D gene is TRBD1 (6 bases). Germline-derived CDR1 and CDR2 are SGHAT and FQNNGV. The CDR3 is made up of 14 amino acids. V was shortened by 5 bases and J by 7 bases, with 14 bases between the two germline ends. CDR3 residues: CASSRQAASEKLFF. CDR3 nucleotide sequence: TGTGCCAGCAGCAGACAGGCAGCCAGTGAAAAACTGTTTTTT.

The V call is TRBV9, the J call TRBJ2-3; 16 bases are shared with TRBD2. V was clipped by 4 bases and J by 3 bases; unmatched bases: 14. The CDR3 contains 20 residues. Germline CDR1 SGDLS, CDR2 YYNGEE. CDR3 nucleotides: TGTGCCAGCAGCTCTCACCGGGGACTAGCGGGAGGGCCATGGACAGATACGCAGTATTTT. Its protein product is CASSSHRGLAGGPWTDTQYF.

The J gene is TRBJ2-3, the V gene TRBV7-3; 8 bases align to TRBD2. The CDR3 has 17 residues. Trimming cost V 6 bases and J 1 base; bases outside gene matches: 12. Germline loops: CDR1 SGHTA, CDR2 FQGTGA. The CDR3: CASSFSGALSGTDTQYF. CDR3 sequence (DNA): TGTGCCAGCAGTTTTAGCGGGGCCCTTTCGGGCACAGATACGCAGTATTTT.

The genes are TRBV25-1 and TRBJ1-2; D gene unclear. CDR1 MGHDK and CDR2 SYGVNS come from the germline V gene. The germline V and J ends were trimmed by 7 bases and 3 bases, with 12 bases remaining between them. The CDR3 runs 13 residues. The CDR3: CASKGGLHYGYTF. In nucleotides, the CDR3 is TGTGCCAGCAAAGGAGGGCTCCACTATGGCTACACCTTC.